This TCR beta chain was sequenced in a study of a mutant IDH1 vaccine in newly diagnosed glioma. Overall study: Vaccines were begun 4-6 weeks after radiotherapy alone, or with temozolomide cycles.

V was trimmed by 5 bases and J by 4 bases, leaving 8 bases between them. CDR1 MDHEN and CDR2 SYDVKM come from the germline V gene. The CDR3 length is 12 residues. Time point noted: week 5, during vaccination. In every dose of vaccine, 300 ug of mutant IDH1 20-mer peptide was given alongside topical imiquimod. Remarks on this clone: What it recognizes is unknown.

The table came from immunoSEQ multiplex PCR; TCRdb's copy has only in-frame clones and leaves some out. Altogether roughly 40,000 clones are present, about 89% being singletons, with the ten largest covering around 2.5%. The material was PBMCs, obtained from a glioma patient whose treatment included an IDH1 peptide vaccine. The chain couples TRBV28 to TRBJ1-1, with a possible D match to TRBD1 (5 bases). The TCR was taken from a man in his fifties or sixties with glioma. The DNA of the CDR3 is TGTGCCAGCAGTCTCCAGGGCACTGAAGCTTTCTTT. Translated: CASSLQGTEAFF.